These 16 T cell receptor beta chains were sequenced from one sample in a study of OX40 agonist ivuxolimab in advanced cancers. The method was immunoSEQ multiplex PCR; TCRdb's version includes in-frame clones alone and lacks a portion of them. The sample yields roughly 63,000 clones, about nine tenths seen once. This sample comprised CD4+ or CD8+ T cells sorted from blood, obtained in a trial of the OX40 agonist ivuxolimab. These receptors all stem from an adult with an advanced solid tumor such as melanoma, head and neck, liver or kidney cancer.

The V gene is TRBV9, the J gene TRBJ2-7, with TRBD2 identical over 8 bases. The junction had 6 bases not matched to a gene; V was cut back by 4 bases and J by 3 bases. CDR3 length: 14 residues. Germline values: CDR1 SGDLS, CDR2 YYNGEE. The CDR3 reads CASSLGTRVYEQYF. As DNA, the CDR3 is TGTGCCAGCAGCTTAGGGACTAGGGTCTACGAGCAGTACTTC.

The J gene is TRBJ2-1, the V gene TRBV30; D ambiguous. The V gene lost 0 bases and the J gene lost 5 bases, with 8 bases spanning the gap. The CDR3 is 13 residues long. From germline, CDR1 is GTSNPN and CDR2 SVGIG (reference sequence). Here the CDR3 DNA reads TGTGCCTGGAGTGTACTTGAACACAATGAGCAGTTCTTC. Its protein is CAWSVLEHNEQFF.

The rearrangement uses TRBV7-9 and TRBJ2-5; the D is unclear. The CDR3 totals 14 residues. Germline CDR1 is SEHNR and CDR2 is FQNEAQ (reference sequence). V was shortened by 2 bases and J by 1 base, with 8 bases between the two germline ends. CDR3 DNA sequence: TGTGCCAGCAGCTTAAAGGGATCCCAAGAGACCCAGTACTTC. Translation: CASSLKGSQETQYF.

This sequence joins TRBV19 and TRBJ2-6, with TRBD1 matching over 9 bases. Germline lookup yields CDR1 LNHDA and CDR2 SQIVND (reference sequence). This CDR3 has 17 amino acids. V lost 7 bases and J lost 4; bases outside the gene matches: 11. The chain's CDR3 is CASTRLQGARGANVLTF. The CDR3 bases are TGTGCCAGTACCCGACTACAGGGGGCAAGAGGGGCCAACGTCCTGACTTTC.

This clone was counted only a few times. This chain connects TRBV2 to TRBJ2-7, with 11 bases aligning to TRBD2. Trimming took 7 bases from V and 3 from J; bases not matched to a gene: 5. CDR1 SNHLY and CDR2 FYNNEI come from the germline V gene. The CDR3 runs 14 residues. The CDR3 protein is CASKPGLADYEQYF. The CDR3 region has the DNA TGTGCCAGCAAACCGGGACTAGCGGACTACGAGCAGTACTTC.

V usage is TRBV14 and J usage is TRBJ2-4, with D maybe TRBD2 (6 bases). V was shortened by 5 bases and J by 9 bases, with 8 bases between the two germline ends. CDR1 SGHDN and CDR2 FVKESK come from the germline V gene. The CDR3 totals 11 residues. The CDR3 coding sequence is TGTGCCAGCAGCGTCGGGAGCATTCAGTACTTC. It specifies CASSVGSIQYF. The complete variable domain, with remaining parts taken from reference TRBV14 and TRBJ2-4, reads EAGVTQFPSHSVIEKGQTVTLRCDPISGHDNLYWYRRVMGKEIKFLLHFVKESKQDESGMPNNRFLAERTGGTYSTLKVQPAELEDSGVYFCASSVGSIQYFGAGTRLSVL.

The chain carries TRBV2 and TRBJ1-5, with 8 nucleotides matching TRBD1. CDR1 and CDR2 from the germline V gene are SNHLY and FYNNEI. The V gene end was trimmed by 5 bases and the J gene end by 3 bases; junction bases not matched to a gene: 12. This CDR3 spans 17 amino acids. The CDR3 DNA is TGTGCCAGCAGTCACTACCGTCGGACAGGGAACAATCAGCCCCAGCATTTT. The encoded protein is CASSHYRRTGNNQPQHF.

This rearrangement joins TRBV5-8 to TRBJ1-2; D is ambiguous. CDR3 length: 14 amino acids. The V and J ends lost 6 bases and 2 bases respectively, with 14 bases between them. Germline CDR1 and CDR2: SGHTS and YDEGEE. The CDR3 reads CASIKPPGNYGYTF. The CDR3 nucleotides read TGTGCCAGCATTAAACCCCCAGGAAACTATGGCTACACCTTC.

This clone occurred once. The chain employs TRBV18 and TRBJ2-7; 7 positions agree with TRBD1. Germline V gives CDR1 KGHSH, CDR2 LQKENI. CDR3 length: 13 amino acids. The trim removed 3 bases at V and 5 bases at J, leaving 4 bases unmatched. The CDR3 nucleotides are TGTGCCAGCTCACCCGACAGGGCCCACGAGCAGTACTTC. This gives the protein CASSPDRAHEQYF.

The chain uses TRBV25-1 and TRBJ1-4, with 9 bases lining up with TRBD1. With V trimmed by 2 bases and J by 7 bases, 5 bases remained unmatched. CDR3 size: 15 residues. CDR1 and CDR2 from the germline V gene are MGHDK and SYGVNS. The CDR3 DNA reads TGTGCCAGCAGTGAAAACAGGGGGCTGGGTGAAAAACTGTTTTTT. Its translation is CASSENRGLGEKLFF.

This clone was counted once. The V gene is TRBV5-1, the J gene TRBJ2-5; maybe TRBD2 (6 bases). Trimming left V 1 base short and J 5 bases short, with 12 bases between. CDR3 length: 14 residues. Germline V gives CDR1 SGHRS, CDR2 YFSETQ. This chain's CDR3 is CASSLKLAGETQYF. CDR3 nucleotide sequence: TGCGCCAGCAGCTTGAAACTAGCTGGGGAGACCCAGTACTTC.

The rearrangement joins TRBV6-5 to TRBJ2-7; D ambiguous. This CDR3 is 14 amino acids long. Trimming shortened V by 0 bases and J by 0 bases, and 6 bases separated the two germline ends. Germline CDR1 MNHEY, CDR2 SVGAGI. The CDR3 DNA sequence: TGTGCCAGCAGTTACTCGGTCGGCTCCTACGAGCAGTACTTC. It specifies CASSYSVGSYEQYF.

This clone was seen more than once but under ten times. The gene calls are TRBV19 and TRBJ1-5; D is uncertain. CDR1 is LNHDA and CDR2 is SQIVND in the germline V gene (reference sequence). The length of the CDR3 is 13 residues. V was shortened by 5 bases and J by 7 bases, with 12 bases between the two germline ends. CDR3 DNA: TGTGCCAGTAGTCAACGTCCTGAACAGCCCCAGCATTTT. Protein: CASSQRPEQPQHF.

This sequence joins TRBV9 and TRBJ2-5; D gene ambiguous. The length of the CDR3 is 14 residues. From germline, CDR1 is SGDLS and CDR2 YYNGEE. V was clipped by 0 bases and J by 4 bases, with 10 bases between them. In DNA form, the CDR3 reads TGTGCCAGCAGCGTAGCTCCTTTAGGAGAGACCCAGTACTTC. It is translated as CASSVAPLGETQYF.

V is TRBV9 and J is TRBJ2-3; the match to TRBD2 covers 13 bases. CDR3 length: 17 residues. Unmatched junction bases numbered 2, after V lost 0 bases and J lost 1 base. Germline CDR1 is SGDLS and CDR2 is YYNGEE. The CDR3 here is CASSVGGLAGGTDTQYF. CDR3 nucleotides: TGTGCCAGCAGCGTAGGAGGACTAGCGGGAGGCACAGATACGCAGTATTTT.

This CDR3 is CASSPGQGTDTQYF. In DNA, the CDR3 is TGTGCCAGCAGCCCCGGACAGGGGACAGATACGCAGTATTTT. V gene TRBV5-4 combines with J gene TRBJ2-3; 9 nucleotides align to TRBD1. CDR1 is SGHNT, CDR2 YYREEE, per germline (reference sequence). CDR3 length: 14 amino acids. The V gene end was trimmed by 4 bases and the J gene end by 3 bases; junction bases not matched to a gene: 3. Full variable domain (rest looked up from reference TRBV5-4 and TRBJ2-3): ETGVTQSPTHLIKTRGQQVTLRCSSQSGHNTVSWYQQALGQGPQFIFQYYREEENGRGNFPPRFSGLQFPNYSSELNVNALELDDSALYLCASSPGQGTDTQYFGPGTRLTVL.